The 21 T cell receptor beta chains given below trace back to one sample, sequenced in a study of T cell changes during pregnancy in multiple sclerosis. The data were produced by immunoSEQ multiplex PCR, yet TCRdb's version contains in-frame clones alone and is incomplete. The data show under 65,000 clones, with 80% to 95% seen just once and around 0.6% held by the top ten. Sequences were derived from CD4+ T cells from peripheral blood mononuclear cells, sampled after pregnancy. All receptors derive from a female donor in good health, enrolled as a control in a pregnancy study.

The CDR3 sequence is CASSIVYQETQYF. DNA for the CDR3: TGCGCCAGCAGCATAGTGTACCAAGAGACCCAGTACTTC. This chain connects TRBV5-1 to TRBJ2-5; no reliable D call. The CDR3 is made up of 13 amino acids. V was shortened by 4 bases and J by 0 bases, with 7 bases between the two germline ends. In germline, CDR1 is SGHRS, CDR2 YFSETQ.

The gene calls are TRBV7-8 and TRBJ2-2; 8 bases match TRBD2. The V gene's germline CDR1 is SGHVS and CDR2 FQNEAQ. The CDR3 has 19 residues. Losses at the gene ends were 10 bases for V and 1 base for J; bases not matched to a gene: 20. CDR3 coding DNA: TGTGCCACCCGCTTCTTCCGCGGGGGGTCGTTAAAGAACACCGGGGAGCTGTTTTTT. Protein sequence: CATRFFRGGSLKNTGELFF.

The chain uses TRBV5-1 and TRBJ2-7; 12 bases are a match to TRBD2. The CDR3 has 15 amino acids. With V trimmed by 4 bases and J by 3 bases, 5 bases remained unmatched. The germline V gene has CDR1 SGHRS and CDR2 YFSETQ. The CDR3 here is CASSPASGGVYEQYF. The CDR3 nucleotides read TGCGCCAGCAGCCCCGCTAGCGGGGGGGTCTACGAGCAGTACTTC.

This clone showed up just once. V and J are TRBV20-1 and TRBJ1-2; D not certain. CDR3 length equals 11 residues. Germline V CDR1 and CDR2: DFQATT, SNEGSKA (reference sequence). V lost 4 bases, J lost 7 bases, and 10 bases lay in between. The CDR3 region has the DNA TGCAGTGCTAACCCCGGAGTTGGCTACACCTTC. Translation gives CSANPGVGYTF.

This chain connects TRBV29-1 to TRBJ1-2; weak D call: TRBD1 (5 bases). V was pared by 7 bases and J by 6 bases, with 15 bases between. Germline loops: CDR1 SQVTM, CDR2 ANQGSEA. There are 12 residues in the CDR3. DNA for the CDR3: TGCAGCGGGGGGGGAGGAGGGAATGGCTACACCTTC. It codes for CSGGGGGNGYTF. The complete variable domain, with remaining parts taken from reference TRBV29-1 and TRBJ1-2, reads SAVISQKPSRDICQRGTSLTIQCQVDSQVTMMFWYRQQPGQSLTLIATANQGSEATYESGFVIDKFPISRPNLTFSTLTVSNMSPEDSSIYLCSGGGGGNGYTFGSGTRLTVV.

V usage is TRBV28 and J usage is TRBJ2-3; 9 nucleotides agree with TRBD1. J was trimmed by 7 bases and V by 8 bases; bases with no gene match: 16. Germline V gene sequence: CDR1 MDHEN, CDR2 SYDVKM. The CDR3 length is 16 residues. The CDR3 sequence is CASQYRGQYGGNTQYF. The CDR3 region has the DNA TGTGCCAGCCAATACAGGGGGCAATATGGGGGCAATACGCAGTATTTT. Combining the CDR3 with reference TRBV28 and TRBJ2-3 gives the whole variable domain DVKVTQSSRYLVKRTGEKVFLECVQDMDHENMFWYRQDPGLGLRLIYFSYDVKMKEKGDIPEGYSVSREKKERFSLILESASTNQTSMYLCASQYRGQYGGNTQYFGPGTRLTVL.

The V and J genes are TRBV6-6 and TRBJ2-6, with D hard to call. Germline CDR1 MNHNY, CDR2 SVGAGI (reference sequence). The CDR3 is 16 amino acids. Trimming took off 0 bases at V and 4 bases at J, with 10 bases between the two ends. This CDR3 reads CASSYSAVAGANVLTF. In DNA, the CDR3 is TGTGCCAGCAGTTACTCCGCGGTTGCCGGGGCCAACGTCCTGACTTTC.

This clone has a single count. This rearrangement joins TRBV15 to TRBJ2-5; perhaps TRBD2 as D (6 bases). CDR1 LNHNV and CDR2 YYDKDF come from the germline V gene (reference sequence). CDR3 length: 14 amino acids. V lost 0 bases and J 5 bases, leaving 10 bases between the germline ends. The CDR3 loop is CATSRDRGEETQYF. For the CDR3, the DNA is TGTGCCACCAGCAGAGATCGCGGGGAGGAGACCCAGTACTTC.

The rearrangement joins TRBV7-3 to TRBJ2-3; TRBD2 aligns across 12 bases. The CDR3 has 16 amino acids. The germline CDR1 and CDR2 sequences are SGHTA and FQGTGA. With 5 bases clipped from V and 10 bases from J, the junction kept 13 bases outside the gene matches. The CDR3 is CASSTSSGGAAGSQYF. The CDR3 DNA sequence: TGTGCCAGCAGCACCTCTAGCGGGGGGGCCGCTGGATCGCAGTATTTT.

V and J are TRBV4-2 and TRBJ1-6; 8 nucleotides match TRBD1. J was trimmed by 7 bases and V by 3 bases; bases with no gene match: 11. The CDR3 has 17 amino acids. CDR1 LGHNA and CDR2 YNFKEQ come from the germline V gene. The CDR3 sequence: CASSQEKGQGSNSPLHF. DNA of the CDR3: TGTGCCAGCAGCCAGGAGAAAGGACAGGGCAGCAATTCACCCCTCCACTTT.

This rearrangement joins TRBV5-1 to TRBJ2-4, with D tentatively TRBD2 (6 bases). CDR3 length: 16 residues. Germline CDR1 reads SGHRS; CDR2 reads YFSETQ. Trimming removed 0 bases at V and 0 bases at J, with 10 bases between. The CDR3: CASSLGEAVAKNIQYF. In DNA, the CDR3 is TGCGCCAGCAGCTTGGGGGAGGCCGTAGCCAAAAACATTCAGTACTTC.

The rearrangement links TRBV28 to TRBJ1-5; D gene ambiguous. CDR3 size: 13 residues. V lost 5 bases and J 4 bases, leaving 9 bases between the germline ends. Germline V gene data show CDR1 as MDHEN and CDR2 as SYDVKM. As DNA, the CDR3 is TGTGCCAGCAGTAACAAGAGGAATCAGCCCCAGCATTTT. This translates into CASSNKRNQPQHF. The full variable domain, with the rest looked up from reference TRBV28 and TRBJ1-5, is DVKVTQSSRYLVKRTGEKVFLECVQDMDHENMFWYRQDPGLGLRLIYFSYDVKMKEKGDIPEGYSVSREKKERFSLILESASTNQTSMYLCASSNKRNQPQHFGDGTRLSIL.

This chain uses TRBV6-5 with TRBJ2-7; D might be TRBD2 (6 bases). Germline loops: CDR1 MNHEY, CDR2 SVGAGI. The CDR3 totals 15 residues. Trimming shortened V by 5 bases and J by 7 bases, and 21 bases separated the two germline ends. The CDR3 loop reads CASSRVRGGDGEQYF. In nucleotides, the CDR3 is TGTGCCAGCAGTCGCGTCCGGGGCGGGGACGGGGAGCAGTACTTC.

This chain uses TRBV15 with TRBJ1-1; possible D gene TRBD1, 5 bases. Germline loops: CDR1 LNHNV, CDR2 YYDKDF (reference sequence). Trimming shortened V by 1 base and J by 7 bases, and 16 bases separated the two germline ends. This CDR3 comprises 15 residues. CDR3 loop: CATSRGWGGKGEAFF. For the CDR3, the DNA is TGTGCCACCAGCAGAGGTTGGGGGGGGAAGGGTGAAGCTTTCTTT.

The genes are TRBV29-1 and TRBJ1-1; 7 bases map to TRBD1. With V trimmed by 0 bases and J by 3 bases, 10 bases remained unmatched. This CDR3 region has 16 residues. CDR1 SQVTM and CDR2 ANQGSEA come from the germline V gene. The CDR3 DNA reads TGCAGCGTTGAAGATATGGCAGGGGGTGAGGACACTGAAGCTTTCTTT. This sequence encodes CSVEDMAGGEDTEAFF.

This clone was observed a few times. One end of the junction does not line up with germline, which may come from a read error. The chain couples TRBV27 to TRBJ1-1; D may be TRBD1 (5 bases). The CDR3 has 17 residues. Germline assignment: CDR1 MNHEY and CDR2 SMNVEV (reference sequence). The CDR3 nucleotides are TGTGCCAGCAGTCTATCCCTGGGCGGGACCGTGAACACTGAAGCTTTCTTT. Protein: CASSLSLGGTVNTEAFF.

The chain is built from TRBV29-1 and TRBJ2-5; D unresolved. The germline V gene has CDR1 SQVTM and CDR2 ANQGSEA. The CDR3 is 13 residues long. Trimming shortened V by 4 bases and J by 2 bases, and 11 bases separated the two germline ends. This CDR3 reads CSVGAGVQETQYF. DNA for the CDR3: TGCAGCGTTGGGGCAGGCGTTCAAGAGACCCAGTACTTC.

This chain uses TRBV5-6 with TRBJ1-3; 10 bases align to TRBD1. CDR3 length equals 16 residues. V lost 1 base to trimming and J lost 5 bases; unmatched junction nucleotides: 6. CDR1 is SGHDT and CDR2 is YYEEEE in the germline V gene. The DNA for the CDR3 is TGTGCCAGCAGCTTGCGGACAGGGGGTGATCGAAACACCATATATTTT. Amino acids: CASSLRTGGDRNTIYF.

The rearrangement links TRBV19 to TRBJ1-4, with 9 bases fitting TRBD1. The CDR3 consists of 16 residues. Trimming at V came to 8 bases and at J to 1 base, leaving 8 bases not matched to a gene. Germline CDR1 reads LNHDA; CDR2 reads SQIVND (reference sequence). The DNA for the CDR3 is TGTGCCAGTTCGCCGGGACAGGGTGGAACTAATGAAAAACTGTTTTTT. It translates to CASSPGQGGTNEKLFF.

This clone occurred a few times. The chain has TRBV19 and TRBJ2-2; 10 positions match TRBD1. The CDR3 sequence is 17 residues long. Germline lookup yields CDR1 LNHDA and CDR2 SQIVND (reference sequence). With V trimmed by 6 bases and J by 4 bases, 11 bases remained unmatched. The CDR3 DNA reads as TGTGCCAGTAGGTTTCACGTCCGGGACAGGGGCACCGGGGAGCTGTTTTTT. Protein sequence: CASRFHVRDRGTGELFF.

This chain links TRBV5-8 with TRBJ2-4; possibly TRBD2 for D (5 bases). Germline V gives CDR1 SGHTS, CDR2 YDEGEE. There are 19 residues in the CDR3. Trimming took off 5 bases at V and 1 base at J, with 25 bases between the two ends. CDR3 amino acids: CASSPEEGLSPRAKNIQYF. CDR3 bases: TGTGCCAGCAGTCCTGAAGAGGGTCTCTCCCCTCGGGCCAAAAACATTCAGTACTTC.